Here is one T cell receptor beta chain with its context. Its target antigen remains unknown. No quality values exist for individual bases; no much larger clone is one base distant. This sample was taken from a study of T cell clonotyping in hematopoietic cell transplantation (dated by TCRdb to 2020 to 2022). As for the study more broadly: A total of under 150 blood samples were gathered in the study from around 40 consecutive transplant recipients along with their related donors. Patient recruitment ran from 2015 to early 2017, and follow-up continued until September 2020 or death.

Overall study results and their limits: The sample size was limited, and CD4 and CD8 repertoire contributions could not be separated because cells were not sorted. Overlap with donor repertoires was found for only a small fraction of recipient repertoires, with over 95% found to appear de novo at the given depth. A decrease in recipient TCR diversity was observed after transplant, and a progressive increase in pathologically expanded clonotypes was seen from day 30 to day 180. Broader TCR repertoire diversity after transplant was predicted by Inverse Simpson Index values from donors and from recipients before transplant.

For TCR beta sequencing, blood samples came from the related transplant donors. Using Nuclei Lysis Solution, genomic DNA was extracted from unfractionated peripheral blood mononuclear cells that were either fresh or cryopreserved. The germline V gene provides CDR1 SGHTA and CDR2 FQGNSA. Trimming leaves V shorter by 6 bases and J shorter by 6 bases, with the junction holding 2 bases beyond the gene matches. The CDR3 runs 12 amino acids, cysteine and phenylalanine included. The sequence is cut down to CDR3 DNA, 36 bases in frame from base 1. TCR beta CDR3 regions were amplified from genomic DNA with the immunoSEQ assay, a bias-controlled multiplex PCR using V- and J-specific primers. A proprietary barcode and Illumina adapter sequences were added to the CDR3 amplicons in a second PCR step. An Illumina MiSeq instrument was used for sequencing of the CDR3 libraries. Regarding the original processing steps: Export and quality control were performed with immunoSEQ Analyzer 3.0, and downstream analyses were performed with R Bioconductor and Immunarch. Repertoire metrics were calculated using only productive rearrangements within the normalized downsampled data set. In the normalized cohort, clonotypes with more than 5 templates were defined as pathologically expanded. Repertoire diversity was measured with the Inverse Simpson Index. The non-normalized data set was used for CMV-specificity analyses so that all clonotypes could be captured. TCRdb limited this immuneACCESS table to in-frame rearrangements with V and J called. A share of clones is missing; checked studies link under half to unresolved V genes, and the rest is unexplained. V and J calls and clone size follow that table, whereas D and trimming were derived from the DNA. Counted in this sample were 70,000 or so clones; 94% of them appeared once. Clones ranked in the top ten supply 1.6% of the sample.

The receptor comes from a man in his fifties in good health. Some clones in this sample may be carry-over from other donors' samples. Recombination linked TRBV7-2 to TRBJ2-1; TRBD1 agrees with 7 junctional bases. Sequencing used peripheral blood mononuclear cells. The CDR3 reads as follows: CASRTGSNEQFF. In nucleotides, the sequence is TGTGCCAGCAGGACAGGGTCCAATGAGCAGTTCTTC.